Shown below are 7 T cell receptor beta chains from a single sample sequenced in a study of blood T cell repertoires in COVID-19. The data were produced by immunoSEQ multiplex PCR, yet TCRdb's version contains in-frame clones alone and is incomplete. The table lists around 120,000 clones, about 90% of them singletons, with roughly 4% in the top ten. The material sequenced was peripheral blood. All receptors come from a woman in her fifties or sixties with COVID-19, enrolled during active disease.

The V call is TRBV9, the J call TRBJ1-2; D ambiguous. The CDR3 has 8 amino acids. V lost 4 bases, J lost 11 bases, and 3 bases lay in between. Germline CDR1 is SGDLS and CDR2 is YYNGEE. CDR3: CASSPYTF. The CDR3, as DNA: TGTGCCAGCAGCCCTTACACCTTC. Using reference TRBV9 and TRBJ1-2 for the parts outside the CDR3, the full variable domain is DSGVTQTPKHLITATGQRVTLRCSPRSGDLSVYWYQQSLDQGLQFLIQYYNGEERAKGNILERFSAQQFPDLHSELNLSSLELGDSALYFCASSPYTFGSGTRLTVV.

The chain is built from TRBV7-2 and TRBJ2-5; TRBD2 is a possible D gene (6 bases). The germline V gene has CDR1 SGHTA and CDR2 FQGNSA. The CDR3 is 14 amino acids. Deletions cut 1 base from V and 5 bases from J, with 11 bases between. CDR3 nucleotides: TGTGCCAGCAGCTTAGTCCCGGGGAGGGAGACCCAGTACTTC. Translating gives CASSLVPGRETQYF.

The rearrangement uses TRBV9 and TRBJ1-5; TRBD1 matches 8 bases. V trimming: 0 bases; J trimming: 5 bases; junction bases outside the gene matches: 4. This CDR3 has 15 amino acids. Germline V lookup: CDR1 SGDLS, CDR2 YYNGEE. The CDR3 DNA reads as TGTGCCAGCAGCGTAGGGACAGGGACCGATCAGCCCCAGCATTTT. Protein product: CASSVGTGTDQPQHF.

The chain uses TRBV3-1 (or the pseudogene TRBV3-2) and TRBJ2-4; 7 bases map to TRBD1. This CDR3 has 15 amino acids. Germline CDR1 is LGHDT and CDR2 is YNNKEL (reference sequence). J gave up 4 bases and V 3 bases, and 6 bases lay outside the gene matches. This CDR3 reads CASSHMTGSKNIQYF. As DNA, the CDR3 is TGTGCCAGCAGCCACATGACAGGGTCTAAAAACATTCAGTACTTC.

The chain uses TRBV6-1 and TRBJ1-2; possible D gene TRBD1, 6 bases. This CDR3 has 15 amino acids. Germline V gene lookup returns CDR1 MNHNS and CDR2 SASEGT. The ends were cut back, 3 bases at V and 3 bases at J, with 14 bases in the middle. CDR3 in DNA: TGTGCCAGCAGTGAGGCACAGGGAGAGGACTATGGCTACACCTTC. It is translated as CASSEAQGEDYGYTF.

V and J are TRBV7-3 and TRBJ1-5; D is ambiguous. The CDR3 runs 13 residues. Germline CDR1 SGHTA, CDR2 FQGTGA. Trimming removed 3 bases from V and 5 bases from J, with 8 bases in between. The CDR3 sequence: CASSLGGDQPQHF. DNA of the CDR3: TGTGCCAGCAGCTTGGGCGGGGATCAGCCCCAGCATTTT. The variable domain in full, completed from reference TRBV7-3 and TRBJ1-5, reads GAGVSQTPSNKVTEKGKYVELRCDPISGHTALYWYRQSLGQGPEFLIYFQGTGAADDSGLPNDRFFAVRPEGSVSTLKIQRTERGDSAVYLCASSLGGDQPQHFGDGTRLSIL.

In DNA, the CDR3 is TGTGCCTGGAGTGTACCGGGGGGCCCCAATCAGCCCCAGCATTTT. Translating it yields CAWSVPGGPNQPQHF. This rearrangement joins TRBV30 to TRBJ1-5, with D possibly TRBD1 on 6 matching bases. The CDR3 length is 15 residues. V was shortened by 0 bases and J by 3 bases, with 12 bases between the two germline ends. The germline CDR1 and CDR2 sequences are GTSNPN and SVGIG (reference sequence). The whole variable domain, filled in from reference TRBV30 and TRBJ1-5, reads SQTIHQWPATLVQPVGSPLSLECTVEGTSNPNLYWYRQAAGRGLQLLFYSVGIGQISSEVPQNLSASRPQDRQFILSSKKLLLSDSGFYLCAWSVPGGPNQPQHFGDGTRLSIL.